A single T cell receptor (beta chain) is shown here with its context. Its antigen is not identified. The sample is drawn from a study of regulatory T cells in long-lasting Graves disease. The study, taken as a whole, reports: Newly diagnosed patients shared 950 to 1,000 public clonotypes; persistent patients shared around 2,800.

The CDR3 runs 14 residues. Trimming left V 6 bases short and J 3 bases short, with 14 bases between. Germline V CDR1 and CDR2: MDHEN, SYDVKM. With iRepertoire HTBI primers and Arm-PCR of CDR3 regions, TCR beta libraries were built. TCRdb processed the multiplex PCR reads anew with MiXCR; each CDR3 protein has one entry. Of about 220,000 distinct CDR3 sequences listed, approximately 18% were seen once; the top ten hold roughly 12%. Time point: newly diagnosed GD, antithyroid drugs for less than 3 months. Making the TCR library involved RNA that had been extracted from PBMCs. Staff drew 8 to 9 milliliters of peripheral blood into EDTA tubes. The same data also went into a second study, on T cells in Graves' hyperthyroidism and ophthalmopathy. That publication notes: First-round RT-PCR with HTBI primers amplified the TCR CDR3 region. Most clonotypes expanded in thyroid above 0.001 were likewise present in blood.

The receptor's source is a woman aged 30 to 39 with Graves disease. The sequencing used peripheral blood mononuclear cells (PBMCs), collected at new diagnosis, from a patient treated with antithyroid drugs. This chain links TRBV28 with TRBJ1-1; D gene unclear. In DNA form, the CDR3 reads TGTGCCAGCAGCCCAAGAAGGGTCTACACTGAAGCTTTCTTT. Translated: CASSPRRVYTEAFF. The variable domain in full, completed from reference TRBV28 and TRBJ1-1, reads DVKVTQSSRYLVKRTGEKVFLECVQDMDHENMFWYRQDPGLGLRLIYFSYDVKMKEKGDIPEGYSVSREKKERFSLILESASTNQTSMYLCASSPRRVYTEAFFGQGTRLTVV.